Below, one T cell receptor beta chain is given with its context. What it binds is unknown. Produced via immunoSEQ multiplex PCR; TCRdb's table is partial and in-frame only. The sample holds 150,000 to 200,000 clones, around 90% seen once. This record belongs to a study of T cell responses to AZD1222 COVID-19 vaccine. Study-wide background: Second-dose recipients at about 4 or about 12 weeks were treated as one pooled group.

Per the germline V gene, CDR1 is SGHVS and CDR2 is FQNEAQ. V lost 3 bases, J lost 0 bases, and 5 bases lay in between. The CDR3 totals 13 residues. The study, taken as a whole, reports: At 160-218 and 743-854, vaccine-associated CD4 TCRs were dominant, and they spanned spike. No day 14 peak samples; only post-peak repertoires were characterized.

This clonotype originated in an adult in good health. Sequencing used peripheral blood, obtained on day 0 of AZD1222 vaccination. The V and J genes are TRBV7-8 and TRBJ1-1; no firm D call. This CDR3 is CASSFKLNTEAFF. In nucleotides, the CDR3 is TGTGCCAGCAGCTTCAAGTTGAACACTGAAGCTTTCTTT.